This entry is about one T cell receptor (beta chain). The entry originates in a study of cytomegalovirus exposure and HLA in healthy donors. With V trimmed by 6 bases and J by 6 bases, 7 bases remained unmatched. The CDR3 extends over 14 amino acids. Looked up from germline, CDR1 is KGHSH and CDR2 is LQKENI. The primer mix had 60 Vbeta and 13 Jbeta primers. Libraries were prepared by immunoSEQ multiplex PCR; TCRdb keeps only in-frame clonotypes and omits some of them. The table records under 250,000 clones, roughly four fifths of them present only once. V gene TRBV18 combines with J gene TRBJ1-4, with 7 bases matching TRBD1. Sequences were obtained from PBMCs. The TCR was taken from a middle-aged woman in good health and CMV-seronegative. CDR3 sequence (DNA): TGTGCCAGCTCCTGGAACAGGGGTGATGAAAAACTGTTTTTT. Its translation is CASSWNRGDEKLFF.